These 28 T cell receptor beta chains were all obtained from the same sample, sequenced in a study of a mutant IDH1 vaccine in newly diagnosed glioma. Sequencing used immunoSEQ multiplex PCR; TCRdb keeps in-frame clones, though not all of them. The table has 56,000 or so clones, approximately 76% seen once. Time point denoted: week 47, end of study. It was 300 ug of mutant IDH1 20-mer peptide that made up each vaccine dose, given with topical imiquimod. Their recognized antigens are unknown. This specimen was PBMCs, taken from a glioma patient whose treatment included an IDH1 peptide vaccine. The receptor set was obtained from a woman between 40 and 50 years old with glioma. Some clones in this sample may be carry-over from other donors' samples.

This clone was recorded once. The chain recombines TRBV11-2 with TRBJ2-6, with a possible D match to TRBD2 (5 bases). Germline V gene sequence: CDR1 SGHAT, CDR2 FQNNGV. V was shortened by 3 bases and J by 0 bases, with 15 bases between the two germline ends. This CDR3 is 18 amino acids long. CDR3 bases: TGTGCCAGCAGCTTTCTATCGGACTGGATCTCTGGGGCCAACGTCCTGACTTTC. Encoded protein: CASSFLSDWISGANVLTF. Using reference TRBV11-2 and TRBJ2-6 for the parts outside the CDR3, the full variable domain is EAGVAQSPRYKIIEKRQSVAFWCNPISGHATLYWYQQILGQGPKLLIQFQNNGVVDDSQLPKDRFSAERLKGVDSTLKIQPAKLEDSAVYLCASSFLSDWISGANVLTFGAGSRLTVL.

Details on this clone: The same CDR3 can be traced to other DNA sequences in this sample. The chain employs TRBV2 and TRBJ1-1; D ambiguous. CDR3 length: 15 residues. The V and J ends lost 2 bases and 3 bases respectively, with 13 bases between them. Germline CDR1 and CDR2: SNHLY and FYNNEI. The CDR3 reads CASSEFESLDTEAFF. CDR3 DNA sequence: TGTGCCAGCAGTGAATTCGAATCCCTGGACACTGAAGCTTTCTTT. The full variable domain, its missing parts supplied by reference TRBV2 and TRBJ1-1, is EPEVTQTPSHQVTQMGQEVILRCVPISNHLYFYWYRQILGQKVEFLVSFYNNEISEKSEIFDDQFSVERPDGSNFTLKIRSTKLEDSAMYFCASSEFESLDTEAFFGQGTRLTVV.

The J gene is TRBJ2-2, the V gene TRBV4-1, with 8 bases aligning to TRBD1. J gave up 4 bases and V 1 base, and 5 bases lay outside the gene matches. Germline V gene sequence: CDR1 MGHRA, CDR2 YSYEKL. This CDR3 region has 16 residues. The DNA of the CDR3 is TGCGCCAGCAGCCAAGCCAGACAGGGGCCCACCGGGGAGCTGTTTTTT. Its translation is CASSQARQGPTGELFF.

The chain links TRBV5-1 to TRBJ1-6; 11 bases align to TRBD1. The length of the CDR3 is 16 residues. Germline V gene lookup returns CDR1 SGHRS and CDR2 YFSETQ. After removal of 0 bases from V and 7 bases from J, the junction contained 3 bases not matched to a gene. The CDR3 bases are TGCGCCAGCAGCTTGGGGACAGGGGGCACCAATTCACCCCTCCACTTT. Amino acid sequence: CASSLGTGGTNSPLHF.

The gene calls are TRBV18 and TRBJ2-5, with D hard to call. The CDR3 length is 14 residues. V was shortened by 2 bases and J by 2 bases, with 9 bases between the two germline ends. Germline V gives CDR1 KGHSH, CDR2 LQKENI. The CDR3, as DNA: TGTGCCAGCTCACCAGGAACGCCTCAAGAGACCCAGTACTTC. Its protein is CASSPGTPQETQYF.

The chain has TRBV7-8 and TRBJ2-5; no clear D. This CDR3 region has 11 residues. Trimming left V 5 bases short and J 4 bases short, with 5 bases between. Per germline, CDR1 SGHVS and CDR2 FQNEAQ. In nucleotides, the CDR3 is TGTGCCAGCAGCCCCACAGAGACCCAGTACTTC. Its translation: CASSPTETQYF.

This clone has more than one count but fewer than ten. The V call is TRBV2, the J call TRBJ1-1; no firm D call. V was trimmed by 6 bases and J by 3 bases, leaving 8 bases between them. From germline, CDR1 is SNHLY and CDR2 FYNNEI. This CDR3 is 12 amino acids long. CDR3 sequence: CASREQYTEAFF. CDR3 bases: TGTGCCAGCAGGGAACAGTACACTGAAGCTTTCTTT.

V and J are TRBV6-5 and TRBJ1-4; maybe TRBD1 (5 bases). V dropped 6 bases and J dropped 2 bases, with 13 bases sitting between them. The CDR3 length is 15 residues. In germline, CDR1 is MNHEY, CDR2 SVGAGI. CDR3 residues: CASRPKGYTNEKLFF. DNA for the CDR3: TGTGCCAGCAGACCAAAGGGGTATACTAATGAAAAACTGTTTTTT.

This clone rates as medium-sized (0.01 to 0.1%). This sample includes further DNA sequences coding for the same CDR3. V usage is TRBV30 and J usage is TRBJ1-1, with 8 bases matching TRBD1. Germline CDR1 and CDR2: GTSNPN and SVGIG (reference sequence). The CDR3 spans 16 residues. V shed 1 base and J 1 base; nucleotides not matched to a gene: 8. The CDR3 spells CAWSGGQGGQNTEAFF. The CDR3 nucleotides are TGTGCCTGGAGTGGTGGACAGGGCGGGCAGAACACTGAAGCTTTCTTT.

This clone was seen a handful of times. This sequence joins TRBV2 and TRBJ1-5, with no clear D. There are 14 residues in the CDR3. CDR1 and CDR2 from the germline V gene are SNHLY and FYNNEI. Trimming pared 4 bases from V and 2 bases from J, leaving 9 bases between. DNA of the CDR3: TGTGCCAGCAGTGGAATGGGCGGCAATCAGCCCCAGCATTTT. Translation gives CASSGMGGNQPQHF.

The J gene is TRBJ2-1, the V gene TRBV30, with 7 bases lining up with TRBD1. Germline V lookup: CDR1 GTSNPN, CDR2 SVGIG (reference sequence). This CDR3 contains 16 residues. J lost 0 bases, V lost 6 bases, and 11 bases had no gene match. This chain's CDR3 is CACWDSERASYNEQFF. CDR3 nucleotides: TGTGCCTGCTGGGACAGCGAACGGGCCTCCTACAATGAGCAGTTCTTC. The full variable domain, with the rest looked up from reference TRBV30 and TRBJ2-1, is SQTIHQWPATLVQPVGSPLSLECTVEGTSNPNLYWYRQAAGRGLQLLFYSVGIGQISSEVPQNLSASRPQDRQFILSSKKLLLSDSGFYLCACWDSERASYNEQFFGPGTRLTVL.

This chain joins TRBV10-1 and TRBJ2-3; no clear D gene. The CDR3 consists of 13 residues. Germline V CDR1 and CDR2: WNHNN, SYGVQD (reference sequence). V lost 4 bases and J 2 bases, leaving 7 bases between the germline ends. CDR3: CASSALSTDTQYF. CDR3 coding DNA: TGCGCCAGCAGTGCACTTTCCACAGATACGCAGTATTTT.

V usage is TRBV30 and J usage is TRBJ2-7, with D perhaps TRBD2 (5 bases). The V end lost 1 base, the J end lost 2 bases, and 21 bases lay between the germline ends. CDR3 length: 17 residues. Germline CDR1 reads GTSNPN; CDR2 reads SVGIG (reference sequence). CDR3 sequence (DNA): TGTGCCTGGAGTGACCCGGATGATGCCGACTACCCCTACGAGCAGTACTTC. This translates into CAWSDPDDADYPYEQYF.

This chain uses TRBV6-6 with TRBJ2-7; D not resolved. The CDR3 extends over 13 amino acids. V lost 6 bases and J 5 bases, leaving 14 bases between the germline ends. The germline gives CDR1 MNHNY, CDR2 SVGAGI (reference sequence). Written as DNA, the CDR3 is TGTGCCAGCAGCCCTGGGTTATCTAACGAGCAGTACTTC. It specifies CASSPGLSNEQYF.

On this clone: Other DNA sequences within the sample encode an identical CDR3. This chain joins TRBV30 and TRBJ1-3; 7 nucleotides match TRBD1. The V and J ends lost 6 bases and 4 bases, in that order; junction bases with no gene match: 3. Germline V gene data show CDR1 as GTSNPN and CDR2 as SVGIG (reference sequence). There are 12 residues in the CDR3. The CDR3 loop reads CACTRGGNTIYF. CDR3 sequence (DNA): TGTGCCTGTACCAGGGGGGGAAACACCATATATTTT.

The chain uses TRBV27 and TRBJ2-7; tentative D call: TRBD2 (5 bases). V was pared by 6 bases and J by 6 bases, with 12 bases between. Looked up from germline, CDR1 is MNHEY and CDR2 is SMNVEV (reference sequence). The CDR3 covers 12 residues. The CDR3 nucleotides are TGTGCCAGCAGCCCCGGGGTGGGCGAGCAGTACTTC. It translates to CASSPGVGEQYF.

CDR3 protein: CASSPWTSSHTEAFF. Here the CDR3 DNA reads TGTGCCAGCAGCCCCTGGACCTCTTCCCACACTGAAGCTTTCTTT. V is TRBV7-8 and J is TRBJ1-1, with D unresolved. The CDR3 totals 15 residues. From germline, CDR1 is SGHVS and CDR2 FQNEAQ. V was pared by 5 bases and J by 3 bases, with 16 bases between. Looking up the rest from reference TRBV7-8 and TRBJ1-1 gives the full variable domain: GAGVSQSPRYKVAKRGQDVALRCDPISGHVSLFWYQQALGQGPEFLTYFQNEAQLDKSGLPSDRFFAERPEGSVSTLKIQRTQQEDSAVYLCASSPWTSSHTEAFFGQGTRLTVV.

This clone was picked up a small number of times. The genes are TRBV6-5 and TRBJ2-3; unclear D gene. CDR1 is MNHEY, CDR2 SVGAGI, per germline. CDR3 length: 14 amino acids. The V gene lost 6 bases and the J gene lost 5 bases, with 15 bases spanning the gap. For the CDR3, the DNA is TGTGCCAGCAGCCCTCGCCCGACTGGAGATACGCAGTATTTT. As protein: CASSPRPTGDTQYF.

The V and J genes are TRBV18 and TRBJ1-5; 8 bases agree with TRBD1. This CDR3 has 15 amino acids. CDR1 KGHSH and CDR2 LQKENI come from the germline V gene. Losses at the gene ends were 2 bases for V and 4 bases for J; bases not matched to a gene: 4. This chain's CDR3 is CASSPLGTGNQPQHF. CDR3 nucleotide sequence: TGTGCCAGCTCACCATTAGGGACAGGTAATCAGCCCCAGCATTTT.

The V and J genes are TRBV11-2 and TRBJ1-2, with no clear D. The CDR3 is 13 amino acids. The V end was cut by 1 base, the J end by 6 bases, with 9 bases between. Germline CDR1 SGHAT, CDR2 FQNNGV. CDR3 region: CASSLGTADGYTF. The CDR3 DNA sequence: TGTGCCAGCAGCTTAGGTACGGCCGATGGCTACACCTTC.

This chain uses TRBV11-2 with TRBJ2-7; 8 nucleotides line up with TRBD1. The CDR3 contains 13 residues. CDR1 SGHAT and CDR2 FQNNGV come from the germline V gene. V lost 3 bases, J lost 3 bases, and 1 base stayed unmatched. The CDR3 spells CASSFGTGYEQYF. The CDR3 coding sequence is TGTGCCAGCAGCTTCGGGACAGGCTACGAGCAGTACTTC.

This sequence joins TRBV6-5 and TRBJ2-5, with 9 bases that match TRBD2. V gave up 0 bases and J gave up 4 bases; unmatched junction bases: 6. Germline V gene lookup returns CDR1 MNHEY and CDR2 SVGAGI. The CDR3 length is 16 residues. The CDR3 protein is CASSYSRRAGGETQYF. CDR3 bases: TGTGCCAGCAGTTACTCGAGAAGAGCGGGAGGAGAGACCCAGTACTTC.

The chain recombines TRBV9 with TRBJ2-1, with D hard to call. Germline V lookup: CDR1 SGDLS, CDR2 YYNGEE. With 0 bases removed from V and 4 bases from J, the gap between germline ends came to 11 bases. The CDR3 is made up of 15 amino acids. The CDR3 DNA reads as TGTGCCAGCAGCGTAGTAGGTAGTGGGTACAATGAGCAGTTCTTC. Protein: CASSVVGSGYNEQFF.

This chain links TRBV2 with TRBJ2-3; 14 bases match TRBD2. V dropped 4 bases and J dropped 5; count of bases not matched to a gene: 2. Germline V gene data show CDR1 as SNHLY and CDR2 as FYNNEI. There are 15 residues in the CDR3. CDR3 region: CASSGGTSGGDTQYF. CDR3 sequence (DNA): TGTGCCAGCAGTGGGGGGACTAGCGGGGGAGATACGCAGTATTTT. Full variable domain (outside the CDR3, taken from reference TRBV2 and TRBJ2-3): EPEVTQTPSHQVTQMGQEVILRCVPISNHLYFYWYRQILGQKVEFLVSFYNNEISEKSEIFDDQFSVERPDGSNFTLKIRSTKLEDSAMYFCASSGGTSGGDTQYFGPGTRLTVL.

J is TRBJ2-4 and V is TRBV5-1, with TRBD1 identical over 7 bases. J gave up 6 bases and V 0 bases, and 6 bases lay outside the gene matches. The germline CDR1 and CDR2 sequences are SGHRS and YFSETQ. The CDR3 totals 15 residues. The CDR3, as DNA: TGCGCCAGCAGCTTGGCTGACAGGGCGGTAAACATTCAGTACTTC. This sequence encodes CASSLADRAVNIQYF.

The genes are TRBV10-3 and TRBJ1-1; 7 positions agree with TRBD1. With 4 bases clipped from V and 5 bases from J, the junction kept 7 bases outside the gene matches. Germline V CDR1 and CDR2: ENHRY, SYGVKD. CDR3 length: 14 amino acids. CDR3 in DNA: TGTGCCATCAGTGCGGCAGGGGGAGGTACTGAAGCTTTCTTT. This encodes CAISAAGGGTEAFF.

The chain recombines TRBV4-3 with TRBJ1-4; D perhaps matches TRBD1 (5 bases). This CDR3 has 16 residues. V was pared by 0 bases and J by 4 bases, with 12 bases between. The germline V gene encodes CDR1 LGHNA and CDR2 YSLEER. In DNA form, the CDR3 reads TGCGCCAGCAGCCAAGATGGCGACAGAATTAATGAAAAACTGTTTTTT. This codes for CASSQDGDRINEKLFF.

V is TRBV6-1 and J is TRBJ2-5; the match to TRBD1 covers 7 bases. The junction had 12 bases not matched to a gene; V was cut back by 6 bases and J by 8 bases. CDR3 length: 14 residues. Germline-derived CDR1 and CDR2 are MNHNS and SASEGT. The CDR3 nucleotides read TGTGCCAGCAGAGAGGGACAGCTCTCAGGTACCCAGTACTTC. Translating gives CASREGQLSGTQYF.